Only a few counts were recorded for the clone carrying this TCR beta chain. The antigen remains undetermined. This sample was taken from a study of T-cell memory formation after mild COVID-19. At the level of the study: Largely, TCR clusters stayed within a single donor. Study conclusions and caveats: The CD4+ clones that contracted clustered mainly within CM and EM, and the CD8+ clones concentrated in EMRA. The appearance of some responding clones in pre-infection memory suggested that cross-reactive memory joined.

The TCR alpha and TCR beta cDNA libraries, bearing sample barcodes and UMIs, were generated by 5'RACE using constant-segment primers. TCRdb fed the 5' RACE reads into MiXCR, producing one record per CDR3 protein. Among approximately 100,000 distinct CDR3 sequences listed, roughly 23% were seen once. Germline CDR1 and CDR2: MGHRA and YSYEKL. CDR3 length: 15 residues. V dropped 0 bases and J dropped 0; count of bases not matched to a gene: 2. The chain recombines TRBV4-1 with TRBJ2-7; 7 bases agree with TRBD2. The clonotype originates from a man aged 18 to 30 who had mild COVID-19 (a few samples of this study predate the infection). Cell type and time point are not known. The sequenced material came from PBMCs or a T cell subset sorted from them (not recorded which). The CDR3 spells CASSQDTSASYEQYF. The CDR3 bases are TGCGCCAGCAGCCAAGACACTAGCGCCTCCTACGAGCAGTACTTC.